The 21 T cell receptor beta chains below all came from one sample that was sequenced in a study of control samples from healthy donors and cancer patients. TCRdb's copy holds only in-frame clones and misses some; the assay was immunoSEQ multiplex PCR. The profile shows more than 75,000 clones, about 81% of them singletons. Sequencing was done on a sample of PBMCs. The receptors shown here come from a man between 65 and 85 years old with lung cancer.

The rearrangement uses TRBV24-1 and TRBJ2-5, with TRBD1 identical over 7 bases. CDR1 and CDR2 (germline): KGHDR, SFDVKD. The CDR3 is 14 amino acids. V lost 4 bases and J lost 4; bases outside the gene matches: 5. CDR3 protein: CATSDVRQGETQYF. CDR3 in DNA: TGTGCCACCAGTGACGTGAGACAGGGAGAGACCCAGTACTTC.

The chain employs TRBV29-1 and TRBJ2-1, with 8 bases matching TRBD2. Germline trimming cut 7 bases from V and 7 bases from J; bases unmatched to any gene: 6. The CDR3 has 12 amino acids. Looked up from germline, CDR1 is SQVTM and CDR2 is ANQGSEA. Written as DNA, the CDR3 is TGCAGCGAAGCCCGGGGGGGGAATGAGCAGTTCTTC. The encoded protein is CSEARGGNEQFF.

V gene TRBV7-3 combines with J gene TRBJ2-3; 10 nucleotides agree with TRBD2. The CDR3 length is 20 residues. Germline V gene data show CDR1 as SGHTA and CDR2 as FQGTGA. V lost 0 bases to trimming and J lost 0 bases; unmatched junction nucleotides: 12. The CDR3 is CASSLTTSSGGPASTDTQYF. The CDR3 nucleotides are TGTGCCAGCAGCTTAACGACGTCTAGCGGGGGACCCGCTAGCACAGATACGCAGTATTTT.

The J gene is TRBJ2-2, the V gene TRBV19; 11 bases match TRBD2. The CDR3 is 16 residues long. Germline loops: CDR1 LNHDA, CDR2 SQIVND (reference sequence). V lost 3 bases and J lost 4; bases outside the gene matches: 4. CDR3 sequence (DNA): TGTGCCAGTAGTATCTTAGCGGGGGGGTTCACCGGGGAGCTGTTTTTT. Its protein is CASSILAGGFTGELFF.

This chain uses TRBV7-9 with TRBJ2-1, with 8 bases lining up with TRBD1. Germline CDR1 is SEHNR and CDR2 is FQNEAQ (reference sequence). V lost 3 bases to trimming and J lost 9 bases; unmatched junction nucleotides: 10. The CDR3 extends over 15 amino acids. For the CDR3, the DNA is TGTGCCAGCAGCTTCGAGGGACAGGCCCCCGGTGAGCAGTTCTTC. Amino acid sequence: CASSFEGQAPGEQFF. Combining the CDR3 with reference TRBV7-9 and TRBJ2-1 gives the whole variable domain DTGVSQNPRHKITKRGQNVTFRCDPISEHNRLYWYRQTLGQGPEFLTYFQNEAQLEKSRLLSDRFSAERPKGSFSTLEIQRTEQGDSAMYLCASSFEGQAPGEQFFGPGTRLTVL.

This clone appeared a single time. The chain carries TRBV19 and TRBJ1-5, with a weak D call TRBD1 (6 bases). This CDR3 region has 15 residues. CDR1 and CDR2 from the germline V gene are LNHDA and SQIVND (reference sequence). Trimming pared 7 bases from V and 2 bases from J, leaving 15 bases between. CDR3 residues: CASKAAGAGNQPQHF. CDR3 in DNA: TGTGCCAGTAAAGCGGCAGGGGCCGGCAATCAGCCCCAGCATTTT.

This clone was seen a few times. J is TRBJ1-5 and V is TRBV19, with D hard to call. Deletions cut 7 bases from V and 1 base from J, with 14 bases between. Germline CDR1 reads LNHDA; CDR2 reads SQIVND (reference sequence). The CDR3 spans 15 residues. The chain's CDR3 is CASKSGSASNQPQHF. CDR3 nucleotides: TGTGCCAGTAAGTCTGGGTCAGCGAGCAATCAGCCCCAGCATTTT.

The chain joins TRBV24-1 to TRBJ2-1; TRBD2 aligns across 8 bases. This CDR3 spans 17 amino acids. Unmatched junction bases numbered 10, after V lost 0 bases and J lost 7 bases. Per germline, CDR1 KGHDR and CDR2 SFDVKD. In DNA form, the CDR3 reads TGTGCCACCAGTGATTTGCACGGCGGGGGGTCGGGTAATGAGCAGTTCTTC. This encodes CATSDLHGGGSGNEQFF.

This rearrangement joins TRBV11-3 to TRBJ2-3; 11 nucleotides agree with TRBD2. Trimming took 5 bases from V and 0 from J; bases not matched to a gene: 4. Germline CDR1 SGHNT, CDR2 YENEEA. This CDR3 region has 16 residues. In DNA form, the CDR3 reads TGTGCCAGCAGCCTTCGACTAGCGGGGAGCACAGATACGCAGTATTTT. Translating gives CASSLRLAGSTDTQYF.

This chain links TRBV6-2 or TRBV6-3 with TRBJ1-5; no clear D. Germline CDR1 is MNHEY and CDR2 is SVGEGT. Trimming left V 3 bases short and J 0 bases short, with 9 bases between. The CDR3 consists of 15 residues. For the CDR3, the DNA is TGTGCCAGCAGTTATGTCGGAAATAGCAATCAGCCCCAGCATTTT. This sequence encodes CASSYVGNSNQPQHF.

The rearrangement joins TRBV2 to TRBJ1-1; D is unclear. Germline CDR1 reads SNHLY; CDR2 reads FYNNEI. Trimming took off 10 bases at V and 0 bases at J, with 12 bases between the two ends. The CDR3 contains 13 residues. This CDR3 is CATSRAMNTEAFF. The DNA for the CDR3 is TGTGCCACCTCTCGGGCCATGAACACTGAAGCTTTCTTT.

The V and J genes are TRBV6-5 and TRBJ2-4; 9 bases line up with TRBD2. This CDR3 region has 11 residues. The trim removed 5 bases at V and 13 bases at J, leaving 3 bases unmatched. Germline lookup yields CDR1 MNHEY and CDR2 SVGAGI. For the CDR3, the DNA is TGTGCCAGCAGTCTTCTAGCGGGGCAGTACTTC. Translated: CASSLLAGQYF.

This chain connects TRBV10-2 to TRBJ1-2; D may be TRBD1 (6 bases). The germline gives CDR1 WSHSY, CDR2 SAAADI. The CDR3 consists of 14 residues. V was cut by 6 bases and J by 6 bases, with 17 bases left in between. CDR3 in amino acids: CASSQPWGQHGYTF. In DNA, the CDR3 is TGCGCCAGCAGCCAACCTTGGGGGCAGCATGGCTACACCTTC.

The chain joins TRBV5-6 to TRBJ2-2; D unclear. V lost 0 bases and J 5 bases, leaving 8 bases between the germline ends. CDR3 length equals 14 residues. Per the germline V gene, CDR1 is SGHDT and CDR2 is YYEEEE. CDR3 nucleotides: TGTGCCAGCAGCTTGGGTCATTCAACCGGGGAGCTGTTTTTT. This gives the protein CASSLGHSTGELFF.

The CDR3 region has the DNA TGTGCCAGCAGCTGGAATCGGTTAACGGGCTACACCTTC. Protein: CASSWNRLTGYTF. This chain connects TRBV7-2 to TRBJ1-2; D ambiguous. The length of the CDR3 is 13 residues. V was trimmed by 4 bases and J by 8 bases, leaving 14 bases between them. Germline V gene lookup returns CDR1 SGHTA and CDR2 FQGNSA.

The table lists this clone with a few counts. The V and J genes are TRBV30 and TRBJ1-5; D unclear. Looked up from germline, CDR1 is GTSNPN and CDR2 is SVGIG (reference sequence). V lost 0 bases and J 0 bases, leaving 9 bases between the germline ends. The CDR3 spans 15 residues. CDR3 amino acids: CAWSVRASSNQPQHF. The CDR3 bases are TGTGCCTGGAGTGTACGCGCCTCTAGCAATCAGCCCCAGCATTTT. Full variable domain (rest looked up from reference TRBV30 and TRBJ1-5): SQTIHQWPATLVQPVGSPLSLECTVEGTSNPNLYWYRQAAGRGLQLLFYSVGIGQISSEVPQNLSASRPQDRQFILSSKKLLLSDSGFYLCAWSVRASSNQPQHFGDGTRLSIL.

In its sample, this clone was seen once. In DNA, the CDR3 is TGTGCCAGCATAAGGCAGATCTCCTACAATGAGCAGTTCTTC. Protein sequence: CASIRQISYNEQFF. The chain joins TRBV2 to TRBJ2-1; D is uncertain. The germline V gene has CDR1 SNHLY and CDR2 FYNNEI. Deletions cut 7 bases from V and 0 bases from J, with 10 bases between. This CDR3 has 14 amino acids.

This clone was seen just once. The chain recombines TRBV3-1 (or the pseudogene TRBV3-2) with TRBJ1-5, with D possibly matching TRBD1 (6 bases). Between the trimmed V and J ends, which lost 1 base and 2 bases, there was a span of 12 bases. The CDR3 is 16 residues long. Germline-derived CDR1 and CDR2 are LGHDT and YNNKEL (reference sequence). The CDR3 DNA sequence: TGTGCCAGCAGCCAAGGGGGGGCTTTGGGCAATCAGCCCCAGCATTTT. This sequence encodes CASSQGGALGNQPQHF.

The chain joins TRBV24-1 to TRBJ2-3; D remains ambiguous. V was trimmed by 12 bases and J by 3 bases, leaving 15 bases between them. This CDR3 has 13 residues. The V gene's germline CDR1 is KGHDR and CDR2 SFDVKD. The CDR3 here is CAAAGPLTDTQYF. CDR3 DNA sequence: TGTGCCGCTGCAGGTCCCCTAACAGATACGCAGTATTTT.

The V and J genes are TRBV2 and TRBJ1-5; D possibly corresponds to TRBD1 (5 bases). Germline CDR1 reads SNHLY; CDR2 reads FYNNEI. CDR3 size: 15 residues. Between the trimmed V and J ends, which lost 8 bases and 3 bases, there was a span of 17 bases. The CDR3 protein is CASCGAGGDNQPQHF. The CDR3, as DNA: TGTGCCAGCTGCGGGGCAGGTGGCGACAATCAGCCCCAGCATTTT.

The J gene is TRBJ1-3, the V gene TRBV6-5; D is ambiguous. V was pared by 5 bases and J by 0 bases, with 8 bases between. Germline values: CDR1 MNHEY, CDR2 SVGAGI. The CDR3 totals 14 residues. The CDR3 is CASSRELSGNTIYF. The CDR3 bases are TGTGCCAGCAGTCGTGAGCTCTCTGGAAACACCATATATTTT.